A single sample is the source of the 30 T cell receptor beta chains below, sequenced in a study of blood T cell repertoires in COVID-19. Sequencing used immunoSEQ multiplex PCR; TCRdb keeps in-frame clones, though not all of them. The data contain about 190,000 clones, less than 85% of them singletons. The sequenced sample was peripheral blood. Receptor source: a middle-aged man who had recovered from COVID-19.

J is TRBJ2-7 and V is TRBV29-1, with 7 bases identical to TRBD2. After removal of 3 bases from V and 3 bases from J, the junction contained 5 bases not matched to a gene. Germline V lookup: CDR1 SQVTM, CDR2 ANQGSEA. The CDR3 is 13 amino acids. This CDR3 reads CSVEEGLGYEQYF. The CDR3 DNA sequence: TGCAGCGTTGAGGAAGGACTAGGCTACGAGCAGTACTTC.

The chain carries TRBV24-1 and TRBJ2-4; D might be TRBD2 (6 bases). Looked up from germline, CDR1 is KGHDR and CDR2 is SFDVKD. This CDR3 is built from 15 residues. Between the trimmed V and J ends, which lost 7 bases and 4 bases, there was a span of 16 bases. CDR3: CATRASGPEKNIQYF. The CDR3 DNA reads TGTGCCACCAGGGCCAGCGGGCCGGAAAAAAACATTCAGTACTTC.

CDR3 bases: TGTGCCAGCAGCCCCGAATCAGGAGGGTTCGGGGACTATGGCTACACCTTC. Amino acids: CASSPESGGFGDYGYTF. This chain connects TRBV3-1 (or the pseudogene TRBV3-2) to TRBJ1-2; D gene ambiguous. The CDR3 loop spans 17 amino acids. With 4 bases removed from V and 3 bases from J, the gap between germline ends came to 21 bases. The germline gives CDR1 LGHDT, CDR2 YNNKEL (reference sequence).

This chain uses TRBV14 with TRBJ1-6; D not certain. The germline V gene encodes CDR1 SGHDN and CDR2 FVKESK. Trimming stripped 1 base from V and 7 bases from J, with 14 bases between. CDR3 size: 16 residues. CDR3 nucleotides: TGTGCCAGCAGCCAAGCTTTGTCAGGCGAGAATTCACCCCTCCACTTT. Translated, it gives CASSQALSGENSPLHF.

J is TRBJ1-5 and V is TRBV6-2 or TRBV6-3; D may be TRBD1 (6 bases). The CDR3 has 20 residues. Trimming took off 5 bases at V and 0 bases at J, with 26 bases between the two ends. Germline V gene sequence: CDR1 MNHEY, CDR2 SVGEGT. CDR3 protein: CASSPRGDKREKYSNQPQHF. The CDR3, as DNA: TGTGCCAGCAGTCCCCGGGGGGACAAAAGGGAAAAATATAGCAATCAGCCCCAGCATTTT.

The rearrangement uses TRBV5-8 and TRBJ2-7; TRBD2 is a possible D gene (5 bases). This CDR3 is built from 15 residues. The V gene lost 4 bases and the J gene lost 0 bases, with 14 bases spanning the gap. Germline V lookup: CDR1 SGHTS, CDR2 YDEGEE. Here the CDR3 DNA reads TGTGCCAGCAGCCCCCGGCCCGAGGGCTCCTACGAGCAGTACTTC. This gives the protein CASSPRPEGSYEQYF.

This chain uses TRBV28 with TRBJ2-7; D unresolved. Looked up from germline, CDR1 is MDHEN and CDR2 is SYDVKM. This CDR3 is 11 amino acids long. Deletions cut 5 bases from V and 2 bases from J, with 4 bases between. CDR3 residues: CASSNTYEQYF. The DNA of the CDR3 is TGTGCCAGCAGTAACACCTACGAGCAGTACTTC.

This clone was recorded only once. The chain couples TRBV6-5 to TRBJ1-2, with 7 nucleotides matching TRBD1. The V gene's germline CDR1 is MNHEY and CDR2 SVGAGI. With V trimmed by 6 bases and J by 0 bases, 4 bases remained unmatched. The CDR3 loop spans 14 amino acids. The CDR3, as DNA: TGTGCCAGCAGACGGACAGGAGCTAACTATGGCTACACCTTC. Translated, it gives CASRRTGANYGYTF.

The rearrangement joins TRBV7-2 to TRBJ2-7; 11 bases fit TRBD2. With 5 bases clipped from V and 7 bases from J, the junction kept 22 bases outside the gene matches. Looked up from germline, CDR1 is SGHTA and CDR2 is FQGNSA. The CDR3 is 19 amino acids. Here the CDR3 reads CASSRELAGEVFLKSEQYF. The CDR3 nucleotides read TGTGCCAGCAGCCGCGAACTAGCGGGAGAAGTTTTTTTGAAGTCGGAGCAGTACTTC.

The V and J genes are TRBV20-1 and TRBJ2-3, with 8 bases lining up with TRBD1. Germline V gene sequence: CDR1 DFQATT, CDR2 SNEGSKA (reference sequence). The ends lost 6 bases at V and 3 bases at J; junction bases unmatched: 5. There are 13 residues in the CDR3. The CDR3 loop is CSASYRGTDTQYF. The CDR3 nucleotides are TGCAGTGCGAGTTACAGGGGGACAGATACGCAGTATTTT.

The chain links TRBV5-1 to TRBJ1-6; TRBD1 matches 7 bases. The germline CDR1 and CDR2 sequences are SGHRS and YFSETQ. The length of the CDR3 is 17 residues. After removal of 5 bases from V and 0 bases from J, the junction contained 8 bases not matched to a gene. The CDR3 nucleotides are TGCGCCAGCAGTGATCCGGGACAGAGCTCCTATAATTCACCCCTCCACTTT. Amino acids: CASSDPGQSSYNSPLHF.

This clone was counted only a few times. This chain connects TRBV5-1 to TRBJ1-3; TRBD1 might be the D (6 bases). Trimming shortened V by 7 bases and J by 4 bases, and 24 bases separated the two germline ends. The CDR3 sequence is 17 residues long. CDR1 and CDR2 (germline): SGHRS, YFSETQ. CDR3 DNA sequence: TGCGCCAGCTCCTTAATCCCAGACAGGTTTAGAGGAAACACCATATATTTT. This encodes CASSLIPDRFRGNTIYF.

This clone was seen a single time. The rearrangement joins TRBV7-2 to TRBJ2-4, with 7 bases identical to TRBD2. CDR3 length equals 15 residues. CDR1 is SGHTA and CDR2 is FQGNSA in the germline V gene. Trimming cost V 8 bases and J 9 bases; bases outside gene matches: 16. The CDR3 nucleotides are TGTGCCAGCGGCAGGGATACGGGAGGAGGCGCCATTCAGTACTTC. As protein: CASGRDTGGGAIQYF. The variable domain in full, completed from reference TRBV7-2 and TRBJ2-4, reads GAGVSQSPSNKVTEKGKDVELRCDPISGHTALYWYRQSLGQGLEFLIYFQGNSAPDKSGLPSDRFSAERTGGSVSTLTIQRTQQEDSAVYLCASGRDTGGGAIQYFGAGTRLSVL.

This clone has just a few counts. The chain joins TRBV20-1 to TRBJ1-5; no clear D. V was pared by 3 bases and J by 5 bases, with 11 bases between. Germline lookup yields CDR1 DFQATT and CDR2 SNEGSKA (reference sequence). CDR3 length: 13 amino acids. CDR3 in DNA: TGCAGTGCTAGTCCTGAGCCGTATCAGCCCCAGCATTTT. Its protein is CSASPEPYQPQHF.

The rearrangement joins TRBV5-1 to TRBJ2-1, with D perhaps matching TRBD2 (6 bases). The CDR3 is made up of 14 amino acids. The germline V and J ends were trimmed by 6 bases and 0 bases, with 10 bases remaining between them. Germline CDR1 is SGHRS and CDR2 is YFSETQ. The CDR3 sequence is CASIGSGSYNEQFF. Written as DNA, the CDR3 is TGCGCCAGCATTGGTAGCGGCTCCTACAATGAGCAGTTCTTC. The full variable domain, in which reference TRBV5-1 and TRBJ2-1 provide the parts outside the CDR3, is KAGVTQTPRYLIKTRGQQVTLSCSPISGHRSVSWYQQTPGQGLQFLFEYFSETQRNKGNFPGRFSGRQFSNSRSEMNVSTLELGDSALYLCASIGSGSYNEQFFGPGTRLTVL.

The CDR3 bases are TGTGCCAGCAGCCAGGCTACGGGGACAGGGACCGAGCAGTACTTC. Amino acid sequence: CASSQATGTGTEQYF. The J gene is TRBJ2-7, the V gene TRBV14, with 9 nucleotides matching TRBD1. Trimming took 3 bases from V and 6 from J; bases not matched to a gene: 9. This CDR3 is built from 15 residues. CDR1 and CDR2 (germline): SGHDN, FVKESK. Looking up the rest from reference TRBV14 and TRBJ2-7 gives the full variable domain: EAGVTQFPSHSVIEKGQTVTLRCDPISGHDNLYWYRRVMGKEIKFLLHFVKESKQDESGMPNNRFLAERTGGTYSTLKVQPAELEDSGVYFCASSQATGTGTEQYFGPGTRLTVT.

This clone was found a few times. The genes are TRBV3-1 (or the pseudogene TRBV3-2) and TRBJ2-2; a possible D gene is TRBD1 (6 bases). The CDR3 contains 15 residues. The germline V and J ends were trimmed by 0 bases and 7 bases, with 12 bases remaining between them. Per germline, CDR1 LGHDT and CDR2 YNNKEL (reference sequence). The CDR3 DNA reads as TGTGCCAGCAGCCAAGAAGCAGGGGTTCACGGGGAGCTGTTTTTT. Residues: CASSQEAGVHGELFF.

V is TRBV7-2 and J is TRBJ2-7, with TRBD1 matching over 7 bases. The CDR3 consists of 14 residues. Per the germline V gene, CDR1 is SGHTA and CDR2 is FQGNSA. The ends lost 5 bases at V and 1 base at J; junction bases unmatched: 5. The CDR3 protein is CASSPQQGSYEQYF. The CDR3 DNA reads as TGTGCCAGCAGCCCTCAACAGGGGTCCTACGAGCAGTACTTC.

This clone was recorded at least ten times. The CDR3, as DNA: TGTGCCAGCAGTGACGGGGACTCGAACACCGGGGAGCTGTTTTTT. Protein product: CASSDGDSNTGELFF. V usage is TRBV6-4 and J usage is TRBJ2-2, with a possible D match to TRBD2 (6 bases). This CDR3 has 15 amino acids. V gave up 2 bases and J gave up 0 bases, with 7 bases separating them. The germline CDR1 and CDR2 sequences are MRHNA and SNTAGT.

The rearrangement links TRBV20-1 to TRBJ2-1; TRBD2 matches 9 bases. From germline, CDR1 is DFQATT and CDR2 SNEGSKA (reference sequence). The length of the CDR3 is 18 residues. After removal of 3 bases from V and 1 base from J, the junction contained 13 bases not matched to a gene. The CDR3: CSASMVAGDGRSYNEQFF. The DNA for the CDR3 is TGCAGTGCTAGTATGGTAGCGGGAGATGGGAGGTCCTACAATGAGCAGTTCTTC.

The sample holds a few counts of this clone. The chain employs TRBV7-2 and TRBJ2-1, with unresolved D. Per germline, CDR1 SGHTA and CDR2 FQGNSA. Trimming took off 0 bases at V and 4 bases at J, with 4 bases between the two ends. The CDR3 has 13 residues. The CDR3 reads CASSLATYNEQFF. The CDR3 DNA follows: TGTGCCAGCAGCTTAGCCACTTACAATGAGCAGTTCTTC.

This chain joins TRBV3-1 (or the pseudogene TRBV3-2) and TRBJ2-1; a possible D gene is TRBD2 (6 bases). Germline V gene data show CDR1 as LGHDT and CDR2 as YNNKEL (reference sequence). Trimming removed 0 bases from V and 2 bases from J, with 11 bases in between. The CDR3 length is 16 residues. DNA for the CDR3: TGTGCCAGCAGCCAAGAGGGACTGGGGACCTACAATGAGCAGTTCTTC. Its protein product is CASSQEGLGTYNEQFF.

The V gene is TRBV19, the J gene TRBJ2-3; TRBD2 agrees at 7 bases. CDR1 and CDR2 (germline): LNHDA, SQIVND (reference sequence). The CDR3 has 14 amino acids. Trimming removed 6 bases from V and 4 bases from J; junction bases left unmatched: 7. CDR3 loop: CASRPREESDTQYF. CDR3 DNA: TGTGCCAGTAGGCCTCGGGAGGAATCAGATACGCAGTATTTT.

V is TRBV5-1 and J is TRBJ2-7; no definite D call. This CDR3 contains 14 residues. From germline, CDR1 is SGHRS and CDR2 YFSETQ. Trimming removed 3 bases from V and 1 base from J, with 11 bases in between. Here the CDR3 DNA reads TGCGCCAGCAGCTACGGGTCTCAGTCCTACGAGCAGTACTTC. Protein product: CASSYGSQSYEQYF.

The J gene is TRBJ1-2, the V gene TRBV7-2; no clear D. The length of the CDR3 is 13 residues. The V and J ends lost 1 base and 4 bases respectively, with 7 bases between them. Germline-derived CDR1 and CDR2 are SGHTA and FQGNSA. This CDR3 reads CASSLDGFYGYTF. The CDR3 DNA sequence: TGTGCCAGCAGCTTAGACGGTTTCTATGGCTACACCTTC. Drawing the rest from reference TRBV7-2 and TRBJ1-2, the complete variable domain is GAGVSQSPSNKVTEKGKDVELRCDPISGHTALYWYRQSLGQGLEFLIYFQGNSAPDKSGLPSDRFSAERTGGSVSTLTIQRTQQEDSAVYLCASSLDGFYGYTFGSGTRLTVV.

This chain links TRBV4-2 with TRBJ2-2; 12 bases align to TRBD2. J was trimmed by 7 bases and V by 0 bases; bases with no gene match: 3. The CDR3 loop spans 16 amino acids. The germline gives CDR1 LGHNA, CDR2 YNFKEQ. The CDR3, as DNA: TGTGCCAGCAGCCAAGAACTAGCGGGGGGCGTCGGGGAGCTGTTTTTT. It codes for CASSQELAGGVGELFF.

The chain has TRBV5-1 and TRBJ1-1; 7 bases are a match to TRBD1. The CDR3 contains 13 residues. Germline V gene lookup returns CDR1 SGHRS and CDR2 YFSETQ. Trimming cost V 4 bases and J 4 bases; bases outside gene matches: 4. The CDR3 nucleotides are TGCGCCAGCAGCGAGGGGGCAACCACTGAAGCTTTCTTT. Its protein is CASSEGATTEAFF.

The chain combines TRBV12-3 or TRBV12-4 with TRBJ1-2; tentative D call: TRBD1 (6 bases). Trimming shortened V by 2 bases and J by 8 bases, and 9 bases separated the two germline ends. The CDR3 contains 12 residues. CDR3 in amino acids: CASSLSGGGYTF. CDR3 in DNA: TGTGCCAGCAGTTTATCGGGGGGCGGCTACACCTTC.

The chain employs TRBV4-1 and TRBJ2-5; 10 bases align to TRBD1. The CDR3 covers 15 residues. The V and J ends lost 4 bases and 4 bases, in that order; junction bases with no gene match: 6. Per the germline V gene, CDR1 is MGHRA and CDR2 is YSYEKL. CDR3 DNA sequence: TGCGCCAGCAGCCGGAGAGGGGACAGGGGAGAGACCCAGTACTTC. Protein sequence: CASSRRGDRGETQYF.

The chain has TRBV28 and TRBJ2-1; TRBD2 matches 10 bases. Germline V gene lookup returns CDR1 MDHEN and CDR2 SYDVKM. V was pared by 7 bases and J by 2 bases, with 8 bases of the junction left unmatched. The CDR3 extends over 16 amino acids. CDR3 nucleotide sequence: TGTGCCAGCATTGATTTAGCGGGAGGAGCCTACAATGAGCAGTTCTTC. Residues: CASIDLAGGAYNEQFF.